The T cell receptor beta chain under discussion was sequenced for a study of cytomegalovirus exposure and HLA in healthy donors. CDR3 length equals 13 residues. Per the germline V gene, CDR1 is SGHTA and CDR2 is FQGNSA. V was cut by 2 bases and J by 7 bases, with 8 bases left in between. The PCR had 60 Vbeta and 13 Jbeta primers. Here immunoSEQ multiplex PCR was the method, and the copy in TCRdb shows in-frame clones only, minus some. In the table there are 200,000 or so clones, around four fifths of which are singletons. In regard to this clone: The antigen is not known.

Study findings and constraints: In vitro confirmation showed three CMV-associated chains to be CMV antigen specific. Later, an analysis found that common viral pathogens appeared to be linked with several of the most significant clusters. TCR beta sequences reportedly predicted most subjects' HLA-A and HLA-B alleles accurately. Later analysis suggested most CMV-associated TCR beta chains were HLA-restricted.

The chain recombines TRBV7-2 with TRBJ2-2; a possible D gene is TRBD2 (5 bases). The sample comprised PBMCs. This TCR was recovered from a woman aged 50 to 60 in good health and CMV-seropositive. DNA of the CDR3: TGTGCCAGCAGCTTATTCGCGGGCGGGGAGCTGTTTTTT. Translation: CASSLFAGGELFF.